A single T cell receptor (beta chain) is shown here with its context. The CDR3 covers 16 residues. Germline CDR1 reads LNHDA; CDR2 reads SQIVND (reference sequence). The V end lost 2 bases, the J end lost 6 bases, and 17 bases lay between the germline ends. Sequencing used immunoSEQ multiplex PCR; TCRdb keeps in-frame clones, though not all of them. The repertoire holds approximately 150,000 clones, with over 80% as singletons. The data were taken from a study of blood T cell repertoires in COVID-19. The source is a woman of 80 years or more with COVID-19, enrolled during active disease. The chain couples TRBV19 to TRBJ1-5; no clear D gene. Sequenced: peripheral blood. The CDR3 region is CASSIIVGATGQPQHF. The CDR3, as DNA: TGTGCCAGTAGTATAATCGTCGGAGCAACGGGTCAGCCCCAGCATTTT.